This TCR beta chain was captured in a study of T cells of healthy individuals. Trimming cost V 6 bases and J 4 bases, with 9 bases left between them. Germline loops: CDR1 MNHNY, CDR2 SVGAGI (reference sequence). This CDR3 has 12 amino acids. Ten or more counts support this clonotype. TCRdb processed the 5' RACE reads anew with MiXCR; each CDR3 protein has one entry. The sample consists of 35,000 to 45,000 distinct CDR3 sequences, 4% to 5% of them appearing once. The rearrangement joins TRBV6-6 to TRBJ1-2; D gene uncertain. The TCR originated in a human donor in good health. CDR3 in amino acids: CASSQRVYGYTF. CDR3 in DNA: TGTGCCAGCAGCCAGAGGGTCTATGGCTACACCTTC.